A selection of T cell receptor beta chains follows, all from one sample in a study of T cells in Graves' hyperthyroidism and ophthalmopathy. From the multiplex PCR reads, TCRdb called clonotypes with MiXCR, one entry per CDR3 protein. The sample records more than 150,000 distinct CDR3 sequences, approximately 17% being singletons. The sample comprised blood. The receptors come from a woman in her 50s with Graves' hyperthyroidism. The CDR3 runs from the conserved cysteine through the conserved F or W. The order of the fields is clone size, D gene, V gene, J gene, CDR3 DNA, CDR3 protein. A D gene is named only where the DNA matches it firmly. A row's size may be missing; if present it is once, few, many or a size class.

many	.	TRBV6-1	TRBJ2-3	TGTGCCAGCAGCAGAATAGGGGGACGGCTCACAGATACGCAGTATTTT	CASSRIGGRLTDTQYF
many	.	TRBV2	TRBJ2-2	TGTGCCAGCGAGAAGGAATTGAGCGCCGGGGAGCTGTTTTTT	CASEKELSAGELFF
many	.	TRBV12-3/TRBV12-4	TRBJ1-4	TGTGCCAGCAGCCCGGACAGTTATCGCGAAAAACTGTTTTTT	CASSPDSYREKLFF
few	TRBD1	TRBV7-6	TRBJ2-5	TGTGCCAGCAGCTCCGGACAGGGACCGCAAGAGACCCAGTACTTC	CASSSGQGPQETQYF
.	.	TRBV3-2	TRBJ2-7	TGTGCCAGCAGCCAAGGAAAAGGTCCACTAGCGGGGGTCTACGAGCAGTACTTC	CASSQGKGPLAGVYEQYF
many	TRBD1	TRBV25-1	TRBJ2-2	TGTGCCAGCAGTGAACAGGGGGACACCGGGGAGCTGTTTTTT	CASSEQGDTGELFF
few	.	TRBV6-1	TRBJ1-5	TGTGCCAGCAGTCGTCGTGGCAGCCAGTTGGCCCAGCATTTT	CASSRRGSQLAQHF
few	TRBD2	TRBV18	TRBJ2-5	TGTGCCAGCTCACCACCCGGACTAGCGGTTCAAGAGACCCAGTACTTC	CASSPPGLAVQETQYF
many	.	TRBV27	TRBJ2-1	TGTGCCAGCAGTTTTGGGGGGGCTCTTAAGTACTACAATGAGCAGTTCTTC	CASSFGGALKYYNEQFF
many	.	TRBV5-1	TRBJ2-1	TGCGCCAGCAGCTTTGGGAACTCCTACAATGAGCAGTTCTTC	CASSFGNSYNEQFF
.	.	TRBV28	TRBJ1-1	TGTGCCAGCAGTTTTGGGCGCTTTGAAGCTTTCTTT	CASSFGRFEAFF
many	.	TRBV27	TRBJ2-7	TGTGCCAGCAGTTTATCCGGCGAGCAGTACTTC	CASSLSGEQYF
many	TRBD1	TRBV19	TRBJ1-1	TGTGCCAGTAGTCCCGGGACAGGGTTTGGAGCTTTCTTT	CASSPGTGFGAFF
many	TRBD1	TRBV19	TRBJ2-2	TGTGCCAGTATTCCGGACAGGGTATACACCGGGGAGCTGTTTTTT	CASIPDRVYTGELFF
many	.	TRBV15	TRBJ2-5	TGTGCCACCAGCAGAGATTTGGGTATAGGAGAGACCCAGTACTTC	CATSRDLGIGETQYF
many	TRBD1	TRBV28	TRBJ2-7	TGTGCCAGCAGATTCTCAGGGGGTTTTGGGTACGAGCAGTACTTC	CASRFSGGFGYEQYF
.	.	TRBV5-1	TRBJ2-2	TGCGCCAGCAGTGTACAGGGCAGCCGGAACACCGGGGAGCTGTTTTTT	CASSVQGSRNTGELFF
many	.	TRBV12-3/TRBV12-4	TRBJ1-1	TGTGCCAGCAGTTTTGTACAGACGAACACTGAAGCTTTCTTT	CASSFVQTNTEAFF
once	.	TRBV5-1	TRBJ1-3	TGCGCCAGCAGCTTGGGGGGGATGTCTGGAAACACCATATATTTT	CASSLGGMSGNTIYF
.	.	TRBV5-6	TRBJ2-7	TGTGCCAGCAGCTTGGAGGAGGTTACTCCCGGCTCCTACGAGCAGTACTTC	CASSLEEVTPGSYEQYF
many	TRBD2	TRBV7-2	TRBJ2-1	TGTGCCAGCAGTCTAGCGGGGGCCTCCTACAATGAGCAGTTCTTC	CASSLAGASYNEQFF